The 30 T cell receptor beta chains below come from one sample, sequenced in a study of cytomegalovirus exposure and HLA in healthy donors. Sequencing was performed with immunoSEQ multiplex PCR; in TCRdb, only in-frame clones are kept and a portion is missing. Of 110,000 to 150,000 clones listed, 94% are singletons. Material for sequencing was PBMCs. These TCRs come from a man younger than 30 in good health and CMV-seropositive.

The chain combines TRBV10-3 with TRBJ1-5; D is uncertain. V was clipped by 4 bases and J by 1 base, with 8 bases between them. CDR1 and CDR2 (germline): ENHRY, SYGVKD. The CDR3 runs 14 residues. CDR3 DNA: TGTGCCATCAGTGGGGCCGGAAGCAATCAGCCCCAGCATTTT. Translation gives CAISGAGSNQPQHF.

The chain joins TRBV10-3 to TRBJ2-7; 10 bases are a match to TRBD2. The trim removed 3 bases at V and 2 bases at J, leaving 7 bases unmatched. The CDR3 is made up of 16 amino acids. From germline, CDR1 is ENHRY and CDR2 SYGVKD. This chain's CDR3 is CAISEFSGRATYEQYF. The CDR3 DNA follows: TGTGCCATCAGTGAATTCAGCGGGAGGGCCACCTACGAGCAGTACTTC.

This chain connects TRBV19 to TRBJ2-7; TRBD1 matches 9 bases. Germline CDR1 reads LNHDA; CDR2 reads SQIVND (reference sequence). V gave up 3 bases and J gave up 7 bases; unmatched junction bases: 4. This CDR3 has 13 residues. DNA of the CDR3: TGTGCCAGTAGTATGGGACAGGGAGAGGAGCAGTACTTC. Amino acids: CASSMGQGEEQYF.

This sequence joins TRBV19 and TRBJ2-1, with D perhaps TRBD2 (5 bases). This CDR3 is 16 amino acids long. Germline-derived CDR1 and CDR2 are LNHDA and SQIVND (reference sequence). V dropped 0 bases and J dropped 4 bases, with 13 bases sitting between them. The CDR3 region has the DNA TGTGCCAGTAGTATAGATGCAAGCGGAAATTACAATGAGCAGTTCTTC. Translation: CASSIDASGNYNEQFF.

The chain carries TRBV6-1 and TRBJ1-2; D is unclear. Germline V lookup: CDR1 MNHNS, CDR2 SASEGT. V was cut by 3 bases and J by 0 bases, with 11 bases left in between. CDR3 length equals 15 residues. The CDR3 reads CASSEVAGANYGYTF. The CDR3 DNA reads TGTGCCAGCAGTGAGGTCGCGGGCGCTAACTATGGCTACACCTTC.

The CDR3 loop reads CASSPPRHYTQYF. The CDR3, as DNA: TGTGCCAGCAGCCCCCCTCGACATTATACGCAGTATTTT. This chain links TRBV5-6 with TRBJ2-3; D not resolved. The CDR3 covers 13 residues. Germline V CDR1 and CDR2: SGHDT, YYEEEE. The ends were cut back, 4 bases at V and 7 bases at J, with 13 bases in the middle. Combining the CDR3 with reference TRBV5-6 and TRBJ2-3 gives the whole variable domain DAGVTQSPTHLIKTRGQQVTLRCSPKSGHDTVSWYQQALGQGPQFIFQYYEEEERQRGNFPDRFSGHQFPNYSSELNVNALLLGDSALYLCASSPPRHYTQYFGPGTRLTVL.

The rearrangement links TRBV5-1 to TRBJ2-3; 8 positions match TRBD2. CDR1 and CDR2 (germline): SGHRS, YFSETQ. The CDR3 is 15 residues long. Trimming cost V 4 bases and J 3 bases; bases outside gene matches: 7. CDR3 in DNA: TGCGCCAGCAGCCCAGCGGGAGTAATAACAGATACGCAGTATTTT. Protein: CASSPAGVITDTQYF.

V usage is TRBV7-9 and J usage is TRBJ2-7; possible D gene TRBD2, 5 bases. The germline V gene encodes CDR1 SEHNR and CDR2 FQNEAQ (reference sequence). The CDR3 runs 14 residues. The V end lost 2 bases, the J end lost 3 bases, and 11 bases lay between the germline ends. The CDR3 protein is CASSLPDGGYEQYF. For the CDR3, the DNA is TGTGCCAGCAGCTTACCAGACGGAGGCTACGAGCAGTACTTC.

The V call is TRBV18, the J call TRBJ2-7, with D hard to call. V shed 6 bases and J shed 2 bases, with 8 bases lying between them. Germline V gene data show CDR1 as KGHSH and CDR2 as LQKENI. CDR3 length: 12 residues. The CDR3: CASSLSPYEQYF. CDR3 coding DNA: TGTGCCAGCTCCCTTAGCCCCTACGAGCAGTACTTC.

This clone is a singleton in its sample. The rearrangement uses TRBV4-1 and TRBJ2-1; D call uncertain. The CDR3 is 14 residues long. V was clipped by 1 base and J by 5 bases, with 9 bases between them. Germline V CDR1 and CDR2: MGHRA, YSYEKL. The DNA for the CDR3 is TGCGCCAGCAGCCAAGTGACTGAGGACAATGAGCAGTTCTTC. Amino acid sequence: CASSQVTEDNEQFF.

The V gene is TRBV29-1, the J gene TRBJ2-1; 12 bases are shared with TRBD2. CDR3 length equals 18 residues. Unmatched junction bases numbered 10, after V lost 3 bases and J lost 1 base. Germline V gene data show CDR1 as SQVTM and CDR2 as ANQGSEA. In nucleotides, the CDR3 is TGCAGCGTTGACGCGGGAACTAGCGGGAGGAGGTCCTACAATGAGCAGTTCTTC. Translation gives CSVDAGTSGRRSYNEQFF.

This clone was picked up one time. The chain combines TRBV4-1 with TRBJ1-6; D possibly corresponds to TRBD1 (5 bases). Germline V gene data show CDR1 as MGHRA and CDR2 as YSYEKL. V lost 1 base and J lost 10, with 20 bases in between. The CDR3 totals 17 residues. CDR3 sequence (DNA): TGCGCCAGCAGCCAAGTTCCGGGGGTGGGGTGGAGATCACCCCTCCACTTT. Translating it yields CASSQVPGVGWRSPLHF.

This sequence joins TRBV28 and TRBJ2-7, with 13 nucleotides matching TRBD2. The V and J ends lost 3 bases and 3 bases, in that order; junction bases with no gene match: 2. The CDR3 contains 15 residues. Germline CDR1 is MDHEN and CDR2 is SYDVKM. The CDR3 DNA reads as TGTGCCAGCAGTTTGGGACTAGCGGGAATCTACGAGCAGTACTTC. Its translation is CASSLGLAGIYEQYF.

The chain employs TRBV7-6 and TRBJ2-1; 12 bases agree with TRBD1. V dropped 2 bases and J dropped 6; count of bases not matched to a gene: 14. The CDR3 runs 19 residues. Germline lookup yields CDR1 SGHVS and CDR2 FNYEAQ. The DNA of the CDR3 is TGTGCCAGCAGCTTACCGGGACAGGGGGCGCTAGGAGCGGGCAATGAGCAGTTCTTC. Translating gives CASSLPGQGALGAGNEQFF.

J is TRBJ1-4 and V is TRBV18; 8 positions match TRBD1. The germline gives CDR1 KGHSH, CDR2 LQKENI. The CDR3 spans 15 residues. V gave up 6 bases and J gave up 2 bases; unmatched junction bases: 5. The DNA of the CDR3 is TGTGCCAGCTCGCAGAGACAGGGGACTAATGAAAAACTGTTTTTT. Its translation is CASSQRQGTNEKLFF.

On this clone itself: Additional DNA sequences in this sample encode the identical CDR3. V usage is TRBV7-9 and J usage is TRBJ2-1; TRBD2 matches at 7 bases. V was clipped by 2 bases and J by 4 bases; unmatched bases: 8. CDR1 is SEHNR and CDR2 is FQNEAQ in the germline V gene (reference sequence). The length of the CDR3 is 16 residues. CDR3 sequence reads: CASSLSLSGAYNEQFF. The CDR3 bases are TGTGCCAGCAGCTTATCCCTCAGCGGGGCGTACAATGAGCAGTTCTTC.

The chain recombines TRBV2 with TRBJ1-6; D call uncertain. In germline, CDR1 is SNHLY, CDR2 FYNNEI. The CDR3 contains 15 residues. V gave up 0 bases and J gave up 10 bases, with 13 bases separating them. The CDR3 spells CASSEAGGSYSPLHF. The DNA of the CDR3 is TGTGCCAGCAGTGAAGCGGGAGGCAGTTACTCACCCCTCCACTTT.

V usage is TRBV27 and J usage is TRBJ2-2; 15 nucleotides align to TRBD2. Germline V gene sequence: CDR1 MNHEY, CDR2 SMNVEV (reference sequence). Trimming took 4 bases from V and 7 from J; bases not matched to a gene: 7. There are 17 residues in the CDR3. The chain's CDR3 is CASSSWTSGRVVGELFF. The CDR3 nucleotides are TGTGCCAGCAGTTCTTGGACTAGCGGGAGGGTTGTCGGGGAGCTGTTTTTT.

The gene calls are TRBV5-1 and TRBJ1-1; TRBD1 is a possible D gene (5 bases). Per germline, CDR1 SGHRS and CDR2 YFSETQ. With 1 base removed from V and 4 bases from J, the gap between germline ends came to 11 bases. The CDR3 extends over 14 amino acids. The CDR3 DNA reads TGCGCCAGCAGCTTGCAGGGCGGGGGCACTGAAGCTTTCTTT. Encoded protein: CASSLQGGGTEAFF.

The chain carries TRBV19 and TRBJ2-7, with 12 nucleotides matching TRBD2. This CDR3 is built from 15 residues. The V and J ends lost 5 bases and 2 bases, in that order; junction bases with no gene match: 4. Germline CDR1 is LNHDA and CDR2 is SQIVND (reference sequence). CDR3 in amino acids: CASSPRLAGAYEQYF. The CDR3 DNA is TGTGCCAGTAGTCCGCGACTAGCGGGAGCCTACGAGCAGTACTTC. The whole variable domain, filled in from reference TRBV19 and TRBJ2-7, reads DGGITQSPKYLFRKEGQNVTLSCEQNLNHDAMYWYRQDPGQGLRLIYYSQIVNDFQKGDIAEGYSVSREKKESFPLTVTSAQKNPTAFYLCASSPRLAGAYEQYFGPGTRLTVT.

The chain has TRBV5-4 and TRBJ1-1, with TRBD1 matching over 8 bases. From germline, CDR1 is SGHNT and CDR2 YYREEE (reference sequence). The CDR3 covers 15 residues. Germline trimming cut 7 bases from V and 11 bases from J; bases unmatched to any gene: 19. The CDR3 region is CASGPRSGQGRRAFF. In DNA form, the CDR3 reads TGTGCCAGCGGCCCACGCTCCGGACAGGGCAGGCGGGCTTTCTTT.

This chain uses TRBV27 with TRBJ2-3; 7 bases fit TRBD2. The ends lost 6 bases at V and 4 bases at J; junction bases unmatched: 7. The CDR3 extends over 14 amino acids. The germline V gene has CDR1 MNHEY and CDR2 SMNVEV (reference sequence). CDR3 residues: CASRPTGGADTQYF. The CDR3 DNA follows: TGTGCCAGCAGACCTACTGGGGGGGCAGATACGCAGTATTTT.

The table lists this clone with a count of one. The chain has TRBV28 and TRBJ2-3; perhaps TRBD1 as D (6 bases). The CDR3 runs 14 residues. The V gene lost 4 bases and the J gene lost 12 bases, with 20 bases spanning the gap. Germline V gene data show CDR1 as MDHEN and CDR2 as SYDVKM. Written as DNA, the CDR3 is TGTGCCAGCAGTTCGACCGGGACAAGGATGCATCAGTATTTT. Amino acids: CASSSTGTRMHQYF.

This chain joins TRBV28 and TRBJ2-7, with D possibly being TRBD2 (5 bases). The CDR3 is 17 amino acids. V shed 2 bases and J shed 0 bases, with 17 bases lying between them. Germline V gene data show CDR1 as MDHEN and CDR2 as SYDVKM. In DNA form, the CDR3 reads TGTGCCAGCAGTTTAGATACCGGGGTATCGAGCTCCTACGAGCAGTACTTC. Translated, it gives CASSLDTGVSSSYEQYF.

Note on this clone: Because the CDR3's place on the DNA is in doubt, the DNA is left out and the CDR3 is given as listed by TCRdb. CDR3 residues: CASSPGVARERPGSCFF. The V gene is TRBV5-1, the J gene TRBJ2-2; the table's D gene call, TRBD2, was not cross checked with the DNA. Germline V gene sequence: CDR1 SGHRS, CDR2 YFSETQ. Counting both end residues, the CDR3 totals 17 amino acids.

V usage is TRBV30 and J usage is TRBJ2-3; 8 positions agree with TRBD1. From germline, CDR1 is GTSNPN and CDR2 SVGIG (reference sequence). CDR3 length: 12 residues. With 0 bases clipped from V and 15 bases from J, the junction kept 8 bases outside the gene matches. For the CDR3, the DNA is TGTGCCTGGAGTGTACGACAGGGGAGTTATTATTTT. The encoded protein is CAWSVRQGSYYF.

The gene calls are TRBV28 and TRBJ1-4; TRBD1 matches at 8 bases. Germline-derived CDR1 and CDR2 are MDHEN and SYDVKM. CDR3 length: 13 residues. Trimming removed 10 bases from V and 5 bases from J; junction bases left unmatched: 6. As DNA, the CDR3 is TGTGCCATCAACAGGGGGGGAAATGAAAAACTGTTTTTT. It codes for CAINRGGNEKLFF.

This clone was recorded once. The chain is built from TRBV20-1 and TRBJ2-4, with D maybe TRBD2 (5 bases). The V end lost 4 bases, the J end lost 9 bases, and 10 bases lay between the germline ends. The V gene's germline CDR1 is DFQATT and CDR2 SNEGSKA (reference sequence). This CDR3 is built from 11 residues. CDR3 sequence: CSAISRGIQYF. DNA for the CDR3: TGCAGTGCTATTTCTCGGGGCATTCAGTACTTC.

This sequence joins TRBV5-4 and TRBJ2-7, with TRBD2 as a possible D gene (5 bases). The CDR3 has 13 residues. V gave up 10 bases and J gave up 6 bases, with 20 bases separating them. Germline loops: CDR1 SGHNT, CDR2 YYREEE (reference sequence). The DNA for the CDR3 is TGTGCCGTCCAGAACGGGGTTCTGGGCGAGCAGTACTTC. Its translation: CAVQNGVLGEQYF.

The chain links TRBV7-2 to TRBJ2-5; D gene uncertain. The CDR3 contains 14 residues. Trimming took off 5 bases at V and 5 bases at J, with 15 bases between the two ends. Germline values: CDR1 SGHTA, CDR2 FQGNSA. CDR3 bases: TGTGCCAGCAGCGACTCTCGGATTAAGGAGACCCAGTACTTC. Amino acid sequence: CASSDSRIKETQYF.